These 16 T cell receptor beta chains originate from one sample sequenced in a study of CD8+CD57+ T cells in acquired aplastic anemia. Patients who underwent sequencing had shown CD8+CD57+ cell expansion by flow cytometry. It was genomic DNA that served as the template for profiling TCR beta VDJ and CDR3. TCRdb re-called the reads with MiXCR, one entry per CDR3 protein. This sample has around 200,000 distinct CDR3 sequences, with nearly 50% found just once. The sample taken for sequencing was sorted CD4+, CD8+, or CD8+CD57+ T cells (not recorded which) from PBMCs. The receptors here all came from a human donor with aplastic anemia.

This chain joins TRBV10-3 and TRBJ2-1; 9 bases are shared with TRBD2. The V gene end was trimmed by 7 bases and the J gene end by 5 bases; junction bases not matched to a gene: 6. The CDR3 is made up of 14 amino acids. Germline V gene data show CDR1 as ENHRY and CDR2 as SYGVKD. The CDR3 protein is CAIKGGRVNNEQFF. The CDR3 DNA sequence: TGTGCCATCAAGGGCGGGAGGGTAAACAATGAGCAGTTCTTC.

This clonotype was observed many times. This rearrangement joins TRBV29-1 to TRBJ2-5; D unresolved. The germline V gene encodes CDR1 SQVTM and CDR2 ANQGSEA. Trimming took 4 bases from V and 5 from J, leaving 14 bases between them. The CDR3 has 13 residues. CDR3 sequence (DNA): TGCAGCGTTGTGTCACCGGGTCGGGAGACCCAGTACTTC. The encoded protein is CSVVSPGRETQYF.

The chain uses TRBV28 and TRBJ2-7; weak D call: TRBD2 (5 bases). Germline lookup yields CDR1 MDHEN and CDR2 SYDVKM. Trimming left V 2 bases short and J 4 bases short, with 12 bases between. This CDR3 contains 14 residues. Here the CDR3 DNA reads TGTGCCAGCAGTTTAGCGGGCCGGGCGTACGAGCAGTACTTC. It is translated as CASSLAGRAYEQYF.

The sample holds many counts of this clonotype. This chain joins TRBV20-1 and TRBJ2-1; 12 nucleotides agree with TRBD2. The CDR3 contains 16 residues. The trim removed 0 bases at V and 6 bases at J, leaving 6 bases unmatched. Germline V CDR1 and CDR2: DFQATT, SNEGSKA (reference sequence). CDR3 in amino acids: CSARDWTSGASNEQFF. The DNA of the CDR3 is TGCAGTGCTAGAGATTGGACTAGCGGGGCCTCCAATGAGCAGTTCTTC.

The genes are TRBV29-1 and TRBJ1-1; 9 positions match TRBD1. This CDR3 is 15 amino acids long. Trimming took 4 bases from V and 8 from J; bases not matched to a gene: 14. The V gene's germline CDR1 is SQVTM and CDR2 ANQGSEA. As DNA, the CDR3 is TGCAGCGTTGTAGGGGACAGGGTTGCTTTTTCGGAAGCTTTCTTT. It specifies CSVVGDRVAFSEAFF.

The J gene is TRBJ2-7, the V gene TRBV29-1; 8 bases agree with TRBD1. The J segment lost 6 bases and the V segment lost 8 bases, leaving 12 bases of the junction unmatched. The germline CDR1 and CDR2 sequences are SQVTM and ANQGSEA. There are 13 residues in the CDR3. The CDR3 bases are TGCAGCAGTAAACAGGGGGAGTCGGGCGAGCAGTACTTC. Encoded protein: CSSKQGESGEQYF.

The chain couples TRBV7-8 to TRBJ2-3; D unclear. V lost 8 bases and J lost 3, with 6 bases in between. This CDR3 is 11 amino acids long. CDR1 is SGHVS and CDR2 is FQNEAQ in the germline V gene. CDR3 protein: CASAGTDTQYF. The DNA of the CDR3 is TGTGCCAGCGCCGGGACAGATACGCAGTATTTT.

The genes are TRBV7-8 and TRBJ1-6; 11 bases line up with TRBD1. J was trimmed by 6 bases and V by 5 bases; bases with no gene match: 3. CDR1 SGHVS and CDR2 FQNEAQ come from the germline V gene. The CDR3 extends over 15 amino acids. CDR3 amino acids: CASSPGQGVNSPLHF. CDR3 DNA: TGTGCCAGCAGCCCGGGACAGGGGGTTAATTCACCCCTCCACTTT.

V gene TRBV6-1 combines with J gene TRBJ1-6, with 7 bases lining up with TRBD1. The CDR3 loop spans 15 amino acids. Germline loops: CDR1 MNHNS, CDR2 SASEGT. Trimming removed 6 bases from V and 9 bases from J; junction bases left unmatched: 11. The CDR3 nucleotides read TGTGCCAGCAGCCCCGACAGGGAAACCGGTTCACCCCTCCACTTT. Protein product: CASSPDRETGSPLHF.

The chain links TRBV7-2 to TRBJ1-6; D uncertain. The CDR3 has 13 residues. The V end lost 1 base, the J end lost 12 bases, and 10 bases lay between the germline ends. CDR1 is SGHTA, CDR2 FQGNSA, per germline. CDR3 nucleotide sequence: TGTGCCAGCAGCTTAGGATCAGGAAGACCCCTCCACTTT. Translation: CASSLGSGRPLHF.

This clonotype was counted at least ten times. The chain employs TRBV24-1 and TRBJ2-1; TRBD2 is a possible D gene (6 bases). The CDR3 is 13 amino acids. V lost 0 bases and J 15 bases, leaving 14 bases between the germline ends. Germline values: CDR1 KGHDR, CDR2 SFDVKD. The CDR3 nucleotides read TGTGCCACCAGTGATTTGGCGTCCGGAGGGGCGTTCTTC. The encoded protein is CATSDLASGGAFF.

This clonotype occurred many times. The chain joins TRBV2 to TRBJ1-2; no definite D call. Germline V CDR1 and CDR2: SNHLY, FYNNEI. The CDR3 is 13 residues long. Trimming removed 3 bases from V and 4 bases from J, with 9 bases in between. The CDR3 sequence is CASSEEVGYGYTF. The CDR3, as DNA: TGTGCCAGCAGTGAGGAAGTGGGCTATGGCTACACCTTC. The variable domain in full, with the rest retrieved from reference TRBV2 and TRBJ1-2, is EPEVTQTPSHQVTQMGQEVILRCVPISNHLYFYWYRQILGQKVEFLVSFYNNEISEKSEIFDDQFSVERPDGSNFTLKIRSTKLEDSAMYFCASSEEVGYGYTFGSGTRLTVV.

At least ten counts were recorded for this clonotype. The rearrangement uses TRBV6-1 and TRBJ1-2, with D uncertain. Germline V gives CDR1 MNHNS, CDR2 SASEGT. The V and J ends lost 6 bases and 1 base respectively, with 6 bases between them. The CDR3 consists of 12 residues. CDR3 region: CASRARNYGYTF. The CDR3 DNA reads as TGTGCCAGCAGGGCTCGTAACTATGGCTACACCTTC.

A note on this clonotype: As the CDR3 is not closed by the conserved phenylalanine or tryptophan, this likely results from a read error. The rearrangement uses TRBV7-8 and TRBJ2-6; no reliable D call. The V end lost 6 bases, the J end lost 3 bases, and 12 bases lay between the germline ends. The CDR3 spans 15 residues. Germline CDR1 SGHVS, CDR2 FQNEAQ. The CDR3 is CASSTGGSGANVLTL. CDR3 DNA: TGTGCCAGCAGTACCGGCGGCAGTGGGGCCAACGTCCTGACTCTC.

The V call is TRBV19, the J call TRBJ2-1; D may be TRBD2 (6 bases). Germline V gene lookup returns CDR1 LNHDA and CDR2 SQIVND (reference sequence). Trimming pared 1 base from V and 4 bases from J, leaving 14 bases between. This CDR3 region has 16 residues. CDR3 sequence reads: CASSIGREPFYNEQFF. Here the CDR3 DNA reads TGTGCCAGTAGTATAGGGCGGGAACCCTTTTACAATGAGCAGTTCTTC.

The chain couples TRBV25-1 to TRBJ1-2; perhaps TRBD1 as D (5 bases). Germline V gene lookup returns CDR1 MGHDK and CDR2 SYGVNS. CDR3 length equals 14 residues. Trimming took off 6 bases at V and 7 bases at J, with 18 bases between the two ends. CDR3 sequence: CASSAPEGLGGYTF. CDR3 nucleotides: TGTGCCAGCAGCGCCCCGGAGGGGTTGGGTGGCTACACCTTC.